This T cell receptor beta chain comes out of a study of T cells after yellow fever vaccination. The wider study: Libraries from low-cell-number fractions were prepared with the SMART-Seq v4 Ultra Low Input RNA kit. Notes on the study in general: Weaker, the secondary response peaked sooner, at day 5 versus 15.

Only a few counts were recorded for this clonotype. Its matching antigen is unknown. Template switching by 5'RACE produced TCR cDNA, adding a universal primer site and UMIs. In TCRdb, the 5' RACE reads were re-called with MiXCR into one record per CDR3 protein. The sample lists under 150,000 distinct CDR3 sequences; approximately 14% were seen once. The TCR sequence derives from a man between 18 and 29 years old who received the YFV17D yellow fever vaccine. The sample here was CD8+ T cells sorted from PBMCs, taken 5 days after the yellow fever booster vaccination.

The CDR3 is CSVTLAGGTDTQYF. The CDR3 DNA is TGCAGCGTAACCTTAGCGGGGGGCACAGATACGCAGTATTTT. This rearrangement joins TRBV29-1 to TRBJ2-3; 9 bases are shared with TRBD2. The CDR3 is 14 amino acids. The V and J ends lost 6 bases and 1 base, in that order; junction bases with no gene match: 5. CDR1 and CDR2 from the germline V gene are SQVTM and ANQGSEA.